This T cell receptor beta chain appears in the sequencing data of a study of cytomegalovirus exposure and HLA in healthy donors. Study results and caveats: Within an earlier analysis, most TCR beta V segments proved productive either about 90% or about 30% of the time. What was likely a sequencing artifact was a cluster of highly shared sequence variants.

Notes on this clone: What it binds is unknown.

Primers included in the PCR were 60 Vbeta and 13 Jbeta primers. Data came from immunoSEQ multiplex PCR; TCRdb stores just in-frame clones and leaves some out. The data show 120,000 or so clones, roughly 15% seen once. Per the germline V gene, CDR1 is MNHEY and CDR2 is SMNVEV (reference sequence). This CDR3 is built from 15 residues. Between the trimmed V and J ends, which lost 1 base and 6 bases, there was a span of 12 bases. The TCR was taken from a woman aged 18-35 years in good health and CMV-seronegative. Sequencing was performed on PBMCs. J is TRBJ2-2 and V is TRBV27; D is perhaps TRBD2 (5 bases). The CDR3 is CASSLYSGMAGELFF. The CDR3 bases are TGTGCCAGCAGTTTATATTCCGGGATGGCCGGGGAGCTGTTTTTT.